The T cell receptor (beta chain) described here comes from a study of immune cell composition in non-small cell lung cancer (TCRdb year 2017). In the study overall: To assign histologic subtype, which was mostly lung adenocarcinoma or squamous cell carcinoma, H&E was combined with p63, CK5, Napsin A and TTF-1 immunohistochemistry. Supplementary cohort #1 consisted of 9 to 11 lung adenocarcinoma cases with paired tumour/lung TCR-beta sequencing and with TIL populations generated to assess tumour reactivity. The subtype comparisons left out a handful of tumour specimens with TCR-beta data because those specimens were rare histological subtypes. Using Adaptive Biotechnologies, the researchers ran TCR-beta sequencing on approximately 36 paired NSCLC tumour and non-adjacent lung specimens, along with approximately 24 tumour-only specimens.

About this clone: The antigen it recognizes is unknown. Within one base of it there is no much larger clone, and no base qualities were kept.

General conclusions and limits of the study: No significant correlation was found between smoking pack-years and tumour TCR-beta clonality. The reactivity cohort was only approximately eleven cases, and tumour-reactive clones were not shown to share sequences with the dominant in vivo tumour-associated clones. Significantly higher Top 10 clone scores and productive clonality were observed in lung squamous cell carcinoma than in lung adenocarcinoma tumours. In approximately 10 adenocarcinoma cases, maximal tumour-associated clone frequency correlated strongly with TIL tumour reactivity, whereas overall clonality did not. Tumour-associated clones >0.5% occurred in nearly half of NSCLC cases: about 33% of adenocarcinomas versus approximately 80% of squamous carcinomas.

Frozen aliquots of unsorted single-cell suspensions were used for genomic DNA extraction with the QIAamp DNA kit. Tumour samples were surgically resected non-small cell lung cancer tissue. Tissues were received within 2 hours of resection and were immediately processed into single-cell suspensions. Tissue was mechanically dissociated and enzymatically digested with DNase I, collagenase I and hyaluronidase for roughly 30 minutes at 37 °C, then filtered and RBC-lysed. CDR1 SNHLY and CDR2 FYNNEI were looked up in the germline V gene. From V the trimming removes 7 bases and from J it removes 1 base, while the gene matches leave 7 bases of the junction unaccounted for. Counted from cysteine to phenylalanine, this CDR3 has 17 amino acids. Solely the CDR3 DNA is kept, with 51 bases framed from the first base. A two-step multiplex PCR was used to amplify TCR-beta CDR3 regions from genomic DNA, and Illumina-compatible adaptors were added in the second step. TCR-beta immunosequencing was performed on an Illumina platform as a commercial immunoSEQ service. The authors' pipeline ran thus. Repertoires were summarised as Top 10 Clones, the percentage of T-cell templates from the ten most frequent sequences, and productive clonality. Values of productive clonality ranged from 0 to 1, with a monoclonal population indicated by a value of 1. Using log10 scatter plots, tumour-associated clones were identified as sequences that made up at least 0.1% of tumour T-cell templates yet were absent from the matched non-adjacent lung. Student's t-tests were used for two-group comparisons, ANOVA was used for stages, and linear regression was used for relationships, with analyses conducted in GraphPad Prism7 and R. This immuneACCESS table, as held by TCRdb, lists in-frame sequences with V and J called but not all clones. Of the missing ones, under half trace to an unresolved V gene in checked studies; the others have no known cause. The V and J calls and clone size were taken over from that table, and D and trimming were inferred from the DNA. The sample table records 3,000 to 4,000 clones; 74% of these occur just once. The ten biggest clones cover less than 20% of the sample.

The receptor was isolated from a human donor with non-small cell lung cancer. The source material was lung tumor tissue. Recombination connected TRBV2 to TRBJ2-4; TRBD2 agrees with 13 junctional bases. DNA sequence: TGTGCCAGCACCGGGACTAGCGGGGTGTTGGCCAAAAACATTCAGTACTTC. Its coded protein is CASTGTSGVLAKNIQYF.